This TCR beta chain was recovered during a study of cytomegalovirus exposure and HLA in healthy donors. This clone was detected only a few times. Antigen specificity is unknown. PCR used 60 Vbeta primers and 13 Jbeta primers. Only in-frame clones appear in the TCRdb table, and some are missing; sequencing was by immunoSEQ multiplex PCR. There are approximately 89,000 clones in the sample; approximately 69% occur only once, and 1.2% lies in the top ten. The CDR3 totals 14 residues. V dropped 3 bases and J dropped 4 bases, with 12 bases sitting between them. Germline values: CDR1 KGHSH, CDR2 LQKENI. Overall study findings and caveats: No immune exposure information besides CMV serostatus was available. A later analysis linked about 17,000 TCR beta sequences to HLA alleles at 0.05 false discovery rate.

The sequencing sample was made of PBMCs. The sequence was obtained from a female donor in good health and CMV-seronegative. This chain uses TRBV18 with TRBJ1-1; D is undetermined. The CDR3 is CASSPSVRGTEAFF. CDR3 sequence (DNA): TGTGCCAGCTCACCTTCGGTCCGGGGCACTGAAGCTTTCTTT. Full variable domain (rest looked up from reference TRBV18 and TRBJ1-1): NAGVMQNPRHLVRRRGQEARLRCSPMKGHSHVYWYRQLPEEGLKFMVYLQKENIIDESGMPKERFSAEFPKEGPSILRIQQVVRGDSAAYFCASSPSVRGTEAFFGQGTRLTVV.